A selection of T cell receptor beta chains follows, all from one sample in a study of neurological immune-mediated disorders. TCRdb re-called the 5' RACE reads with MiXCR, one entry per CDR3 protein. The sample contains about 120,000 distinct CDR3 sequences, about 3.2% of which appear only once. The material sequenced was PBMCs. These receptor sequences come from a woman in her thirties with multiple sclerosis. Both conserved end residues are part of each CDR3. A D gene is named only where the DNA matches it firmly. Expanded clones get a size class; other rows say once, few or many, or leave the size out.

TRBV5-1	15	-	few	TRBJ1-1	TGCGCCAGCAGCTTGGAGGGAGTAATGAACACTGAAGCTTTCTTT	CASSLEGVMNTEAFF
TRBV7-2	12	-	-	TRBJ1-1	TGTGACAGCAACAAACAACAAGCTGAAGCTTTCTTT	CDSNKQQAEAFF
TRBV20-1	14	-	many	TRBJ1-3	TGCAGTGCTAGAGGGAGCCAGGAGGGAAACACCATATATTTT	CSARGSQEGNTIYF
TRBV10-2	14	-	many	TRBJ2-1	TGCGCCAGCAGAGCAGCTCTTAACTACAATGAGCAGTTCTTC	CASRAALNYNEQFF
TRBV27	14	-	many	TRBJ1-4	TGTGCCAGCAGTTTGTTGCTGGGTATCGAAAAACTGTTTTTT	CASSLLLGIEKLFF
TRBV7-9	15	-	many	TRBJ1-1	TGTGCCAGCAGCCCCCGGCTGGACCTGAGGACTGAAGCTTTCTTT	CASSPRLDLRTEAFF
TRBV20-1	14	TRBD2	many	TRBJ2-4	TGCAGTGCTAGAGAGCGGCGGGAGGGCCACATTCAGTACTTC	CSARERREGHIQYF
TRBV12-3/TRBV12-4	12	-	many	TRBJ1-2	TGTGCCAGCAGTTTAGTCCCCGGAGGCTACACCTTC	CASSLVPGGYTF
TRBV20-1	12	-	many	TRBJ1-2	TGCAGTGCTTTCGCAGCCAACTATGGCTACACCTTC	CSAFAANYGYTF
TRBV20-1	13	TRBD1	many	TRBJ1-1	TGCAGTGCATCAGGGGGGAAGAACACTGAAGCTTTCTTT	CSASGGKNTEAFF
TRBV5-1	15	-	few	TRBJ1-1	TGCGCCAGCAGCTTGGCTACAGGTAAAAACACTGAAGCTTTCTTT	CASSLATGKNTEAFF
TRBV10-3	14	-	many	TRBJ2-7	TGTGCCATCAGTGAGACGGGGAGCTCCTACGAGCAGTACTTC	CAISETGSSYEQYF
TRBV7-2	14	TRBD1	few	TRBJ2-1	TGTGCCAGCACGTCCGGACAGGGTAACAATGAGCAGTTCTTC	CASTSGQGNNEQFF
TRBV10-3	17	-	few	TRBJ1-2	TGTGCCATCAGTGAGTCGGGTCTACCCCAATCTAACTATGGCTACACCTTC	CAISESGLPQSNYGYTF
TRBV7-2	14	-	many	TRBJ2-2	TGTGCCAGCAGCTCCCTACCCCACTCCGGGGAGCTGTTTTTT	CASSSLPHSGELFF
TRBV6-6	15	TRBD1	many	TRBJ2-4	TGTGCCAGCTCGAGACAGGGACAGGATAGAAACATTCAGTACTTC	CASSRQGQDRNIQYF
TRBV5-1	14	-	many	TRBJ2-3	TGCGCCAGCAGCTTTGGGATAGGCACAGATACGCAGTATTTT	CASSFGIGTDTQYF
TRBV20-1	15	-	many	TRBJ2-2	TGCAGTGCTAGGAACGGGCCGGGGTTGAAGCGGGAGCTGTTTTTT	CSARNGPGLKRELFF
TRBV7-9	14	-	many	TRBJ2-4	TGTGCCAGCAGCTTTAGGGGAGCCAAAAACATTCAGTACTTC	CASSFRGAKNIQYF
TRBV4-2	22	TRBD1	many	TRBJ2-5	TGTGCCAGCAGCCAACTCAAGCACCTAGGGGGACAGGGAGAGGTGATACAAGAGACCCAGTACTTC	CASSQLKHLGGQGEVIQETQYF
TRBV19	14	TRBD1	many	TRBJ1-1	TGTGCCAGTAGCCTAGAGGGACAGGGGATCTCAGCTTTCTTT	CASSLEGQGISAFF
TRBV29-1	12	-	many	TRBJ2-1	TGCAGCGTGGCTCATCCCTACAATGAGCAGTTCTTC	CSVAHPYNEQFF
TRBV6-1	15	-	many	TRBJ1-5	TGTGCCAGCAGTGAAGCCCGTATCGGGCGTCAGCCCCAGCATTTT	CASSEARIGRQPQHF
TRBV6-6	11	-	many	TRBJ2-7	TGTGCCAGCAGTTACTCTGGGCAGGGCCACTTC	CASSYSGQGHF
TRBV27	17	TRBD1	many	TRBJ2-4	TGTGCCAGCAGTTTTACGGGGACTGGACAGGGCTTGGACATTCAGTACTTC	CASSFTGTGQGLDIQYF
TRBV7-6	15	TRBD2	many	TRBJ2-1	TGTGCCAGCAGCTTAGCGGGGGGGACTACTAATGAGCAGTTCTTC	CASSLAGGTTNEQFF
TRBV14	16	-	many	TRBJ2-3	TGTGCCAGCAGCCAACTCAGGGACCTGAACACAGATACGCAGTATTTT	CASSQLRDLNTDTQYF
TRBV3-1	16	-	many	TRBJ2-2	TGTGCCAGCAGCCTCACCGCGCGGGGTATCACCGGGGAGCTGTTTTTT	CASSLTARGITGELFF
TRBV7-2	16	-	many	TRBJ2-3	TGTGCCAGCAGCCCCCCCTCTGTCTCTCCAACAGATACGCAGTATTTT	CASSPPSVSPTDTQYF
TRBV7-2	13	-	many	TRBJ2-7	TGTGCCAGCAGCCCCCAAATAGGGTACGAGCAGTACTTC	CASSPQIGYEQYF
TRBV20-1	16	-	few	TRBJ2-4	TGCAGTGCTAGACTCGGAATAGGCGAGTCCAAAAACATTCAGTACTTC	CSARLGIGESKNIQYF
TRBV20-1	16	TRBD2	many	TRBJ2-3	TGCAGTGCTAGAGATTTTCCAGCGGGGAACACAGATACGCAGTATTTT	CSARDFPAGNTDTQYF
TRBV6-2/TRBV6-3	13	-	many	TRBJ2-7	TGTGCCAGCAGACACCAGTTCACCTACGAGCAGTACTTC	CASRHQFTYEQYF
TRBV29-1	14	-	many	TRBJ1-1	TGCAGCTCGTTGGGCATGGGTTTGAACACTGAAGCTTTCTTT	CSSLGMGLNTEAFF
TRBV5-5	14	-	many	TRBJ1-5	TGTGCCAGCAGCTTGTACAGCCAAGGGCAGCCCCAGCATTTT	CASSLYSQGQPQHF
TRBV4-1	13	TRBD1	many	TRBJ1-1	TGCGCCAGCAGCCAGCCCGGGACAGAAGAAGCTTTCTTT	CASSQPGTEEAFF
TRBV2	14	-	many	TRBJ1-2	TGTGCCAGCAGTGAGTACAGTTCCAACTATGGCTACACCTTC	CASSEYSSNYGYTF
TRBV6-5	13	-	many	TRBJ1-1	TGTGCCAGCACCCGGGGGGTAGGCACTGAAGCTTTCTTT	CASTRGVGTEAFF
TRBV27	14	-	many	TRBJ2-3	TGTGCCAGCAGTGCGTCCGGGACCACAGATACGCAGTATTTT	CASSASGTTDTQYF
TRBV5-1	15	-	many	TRBJ2-1	TGCGCCAGCAGCTTGACAGGGAGCTCCTACAATGAGCAGTTCTTC	CASSLTGSSYNEQFF
TRBV29-1	15	-	many	TRBJ2-3	TGCAGCGTTGTTAACACAGGGAGTAGCACAGATACGCAGTATTTT	CSVVNTGSSTDTQYF
TRBV20-1	15	TRBD1	many	TRBJ2-1	TGCAGTGCTAGAGATTACGGGACAGGGGGCCTCGAGCAGTTCTTC	CSARDYGTGGLEQFF
TRBV5-1	15	TRBD1	many	TRBJ2-1	TGCGCCAGCAGCCGTTGGGGGACAGGGTACAATGAGCAGTTCTTC	CASSRWGTGYNEQFF
TRBV20-1	11	-	many	TRBJ1-4	TGCAGTGCACGGAAAAATGAAAAACTGTTTTTT	CSARKNEKLFF
TRBV20-1	14	-	many	TRBJ2-7	TGCAGTGCTAGAGATGGGCAGGGGTCATACGAGCAGTACTTC	CSARDGQGSYEQYF
TRBV4-1	14	-	many	TRBJ1-1	TGCGCCAGCAGCCTTGGACCGGATGGGACTGAAGCTTTCTTT	CASSLGPDGTEAFF
TRBV4-1	15	-	many	TRBJ1-5	TGCGCCAGCAGCCAAGATGGAAAGTCCAATCAGCCCCAGCATTTT	CASSQDGKSNQPQHF
TRBV7-2	15	TRBD2	many	TRBJ2-7	TGTGCCAGCAGCTTGACTAGCGGGGTGATCTACGAGCAGTACTTC	CASSLTSGVIYEQYF
TRBV5-1	15	-	-	TRBJ2-5	TGCGCCAGCAGCTTTTGGGGGCAGACCCAAGAGACCCAGTACTTC	CASSFWGQTQETQYF
TRBV20-1	14	TRBD2	many	TRBJ2-1	TGCAGTGCTAGGAGCGCTAGCGGGACTAATGAGCAGTTCTTC	CSARSASGTNEQFF
TRBV6-5	13	-	many	TRBJ2-3	TGTGCCAGCAGTTACTCCTACAGGGATACGCAGTATTTT	CASSYSYRDTQYF
TRBV20-1	15	-	many	TRBJ1-4	TGCAGTGCTCCCCAAGGAGGATGGGGTAATGAAAAACTGTTTTTT	CSAPQGGWGNEKLFF
TRBV20-1	13	TRBD1	many	TRBJ1-2	TGCAGTGCTAGCAAGGGGGCAGGGTTCGGCTACACCTTC	CSASKGAGFGYTF
TRBV20-1	13	-	many	TRBJ2-1	TGCAGTGCTGGCCGAACATCCTTCAATGAGCAGTTCTTC	CSAGRTSFNEQFF
TRBV7-7	15	-	many	TRBJ2-1	TGTGCCAGCAGCTTAACTAGGAGCTCCTACAATGAGCAGTTCTTC	CASSLTRSSYNEQFF
TRBV20-1	14	-	many	TRBJ2-7	TGCAGTGCGAGGAAGGCCGTAGGAGGCTACGAGCAGTACTTC	CSARKAVGGYEQYF
TRBV7-2	18	TRBD2	-	TRBJ2-4	TGTGCCAGCAGCTTAGTCGGACTAGCGGGACCCAGAGGGGCCATTCAGTACTTC	CASSLVGLAGPRGAIQYF